The next 8 T cell receptor beta chains were all read from a single sample in a study of human T cells and chemical hapten exposure. One entry per CDR3 protein, called by TCRdb with MiXCR from the RACE reads. The sample lists tens of thousands of distinct CDR3 sequences, 14% occurring once. Described time point: pre-sensitization, week 0. The treatment: therapeutic diphenylcyclopropenone sensitization with weekly scalp DPC. Sequencing was performed on whole blood, taken in connection with sensitization to the hapten diphenylcyclopropenone (DPC). These receptor sequences come from a woman in her 50s with alopecia areata. Some clones in this sample may be carry-over from other donors' samples.

This sequence joins TRBV7-2 and TRBJ1-5, with D perhaps TRBD1 (6 bases). The ends were cut back, 3 bases at V and 1 base at J, with 13 bases in the middle. This CDR3 is 16 amino acids long. CDR1 is SGHTA and CDR2 is FQGNSA in the germline V gene. The CDR3 loop is CASSFSGVLSNQPQHF. CDR3 nucleotide sequence: TGTGCCAGCAGCTTTTCAGGGGTCCTAAGCAATCAGCCCCAGCATTTT.

The gene calls are TRBV4-3 and TRBJ1-1; unclear D gene. The length of the CDR3 is 14 residues. Germline V lookup: CDR1 LGHNA, CDR2 YSLEER. V lost 4 bases and J lost 2, with 11 bases in between. The CDR3, as DNA: TGCGCCAGCAGCCCTCGGACGGATAACACTGAAGCTTTCTTT. This gives the protein CASSPRTDNTEAFF.

The V and J genes are TRBV29-1 and TRBJ2-1; the D is unclear. V lost 6 bases to trimming and J lost 1 base, with 10 bases between them. The germline CDR1 and CDR2 sequences are SQVTM and ANQGSEA. CDR3 length: 13 amino acids. CDR3 region: CSVGSRSYNEQFF. In nucleotides, the CDR3 is TGCAGCGTCGGAAGTCGGTCCTACAATGAGCAGTTCTTC.

The CDR3 sequence: CASSQAPLLGPEAFF. The CDR3 DNA follows: TGTGCCAGCAGCCAAGCCCCCCTCCTAGGGCCTGAAGCTTTCTTT. V usage is TRBV4-2 and J usage is TRBJ1-1; no clear D gene. The V gene's germline CDR1 is LGHNA and CDR2 YNFKEQ. The CDR3 is 15 amino acids. V dropped 1 base and J dropped 6 bases, with 15 bases sitting between them.

The chain recombines TRBV2 with TRBJ1-2; no definite D call. The V and J ends lost 7 bases and 2 bases respectively, with 5 bases between them. This CDR3 has 11 amino acids. Germline CDR1 SNHLY, CDR2 FYNNEI. CDR3: CASTGNYGYTF. For the CDR3, the DNA is TGTGCCAGCACTGGCAACTATGGCTACACCTTC.

Only a few counts were recorded for this clonotype. This sequence joins TRBV5-1 and TRBJ1-1, with 9 bases matching TRBD1. Germline CDR1 SGHRS, CDR2 YFSETQ. Trimming cost V 4 bases and J 5 bases; bases outside gene matches: 3. The CDR3 consists of 13 residues. The CDR3 DNA follows: TGCGCCAGCAGCAGGACAGGGGATACTGAAGCTTTCTTT. It yields the protein CASSRTGDTEAFF.

This chain connects TRBV5-1 to TRBJ2-7, with 11 bases fitting TRBD2. The CDR3 is made up of 16 amino acids. In germline, CDR1 is SGHRS, CDR2 YFSETQ. Trimming took 0 bases from V and 2 from J; bases not matched to a gene: 4. CDR3: CASSLATSGRPYEQYF. The CDR3 DNA sequence: TGCGCCAGCAGCTTGGCCACTAGCGGGAGACCCTACGAGCAGTACTTC.

This chain uses TRBV20-1 with TRBJ2-7, with TRBD2 identical over 11 bases. This CDR3 comprises 14 residues. V dropped 1 base and J dropped 5; count of bases not matched to a gene: 4. Germline V gives CDR1 DFQATT, CDR2 SNEGSKA (reference sequence). CDR3 in DNA: TGCAGTGCTAGAGGCCTAGCGGGAGGCGACGAGCAGTACTTC. It translates to CSARGLAGGDEQYF.